This T cell receptor (beta chain) is drawn from a study of OX40 agonist ivuxolimab in advanced cancers. The timepoints at which blood was sampled were baseline, cycle 4 day 1, and cycle 7 day 1. As to this clone: Antigen specificity is unknown.

The method was immunoSEQ multiplex PCR; TCRdb's version includes in-frame clones alone and lacks a portion of them. In the table there are about 94,000 clones, around nine tenths of which are singletons. The CDR3 is made up of 14 amino acids. Germline CDR1 KGHSH, CDR2 LQKENI. V gave up 3 bases and J gave up 8 bases, with 11 bases separating them. Findings and limits, study-wide: Relative to CD4+ cells, CD8+ T cells on average had more expanded clones.

This chain joins TRBV18 and TRBJ1-6, with a tentative D call TRBD1 (5 bases). This TCR came from an adult with an advanced solid tumor such as melanoma, head and neck, liver or kidney cancer. The material sequenced was CD4+ or CD8+ T cells sorted from blood, taken in a trial of the OX40 agonist ivuxolimab. The CDR3: CASSPDWGDSPLHF. Written as DNA, the CDR3 is TGTGCCAGCTCACCGGATTGGGGGGATTCACCCCTCCACTTT.